This T cell receptor (beta chain) originates from a study of cytomegalovirus exposure and HLA in healthy donors. The study's findings and limits: For most TCR sequences rarity was the rule, although some public TCRs occurred in many donors.

There are a few counts of this clone. The target antigen is unknown. Measured with immunoSEQ multiplex PCR; TCRdb has only the in-frame clones, and not every one. The data contain about 240,000 clones, approximately 84% of them singletons. Material for sequencing was PBMCs. The receptor was isolated from a woman under 40 in good health and CMV-seropositive.

DNA for the CDR3: TGTGCCAGTAGTACCGGGACTAGCGCCTACAATGAGCAGTTCTTC. Amino acid sequence: CASSTGTSAYNEQFF. V is TRBV19 and J is TRBJ2-1, with 10 bases lining up with TRBD2. V was clipped by 4 bases and J by 2 bases; unmatched bases: 2. CDR1 and CDR2 from the germline V gene are LNHDA and SQIVND (reference sequence). The CDR3 loop spans 15 amino acids.